This passage covers 28 T cell receptor beta chains from one sample sequenced in a study of early T cells in non-severe SARS-CoV-2 infection. TCRdb re-analysed the 5' RACE reads in MiXCR, keeping a single row per CDR3 protein. The sample records fewer than 85,000 distinct CDR3 sequences, roughly 10% being singletons. This sample comprised whole blood, obtained at baseline. These receptors were collected from an adult who was a healthcare worker with PCR-confirmed SARS-CoV-2 infection or an uninfected control (not recorded which).

A remark on this clonotype: This may be a read error, as it is one base from a much larger clone. The chain couples TRBV15 to TRBJ2-7; 9 positions match TRBD1. V lost 1 base to trimming and J lost 4 bases; unmatched junction nucleotides: 8. There are 16 residues in the CDR3. From germline, CDR1 is LNHNV and CDR2 YYDKDF (reference sequence). The chain's CDR3 is CATSRGLTGQGYEQYF. The CDR3 nucleotides read TGTGCCACCAGCAGAGGATTGACAGGACAGGGGTACGAGCAGTACTTC. The full variable domain, completed using reference TRBV15 and TRBJ2-7, is DAMVIQNPRYQVTQFGKPVTLSCSQTLNHNVMYWYQQKSSQAPKLLFHYYDKDFNNEADTPDNFQSRRPNTSFCFLDIRSPGLGDTAMYLCATSRGLTGQGYEQYFGPGTRLTVT.

This clonotype has just a few counts. The rearrangement joins TRBV9 to TRBJ2-2, with no clear D. CDR3 length: 11 amino acids. Germline V gene lookup returns CDR1 SGDLS and CDR2 YYNGEE. Between the trimmed V and J ends, which lost 6 bases and 7 bases, there was a span of 7 bases. As DNA, the CDR3 is TGTGCCAGCACCCCTGACGGGGAGCTGTTTTTT. It specifies CASTPDGELFF.

The rearrangement joins TRBV28 to TRBJ1-6; D uncertain. CDR3 length: 17 amino acids. From germline, CDR1 is MDHEN and CDR2 SYDVKM. The V end was cut by 7 bases, the J end by 7 bases, with 23 bases between. The CDR3 reads CASTAGGLAGLNSPLHF. In DNA, the CDR3 is TGTGCCAGCACGGCTGGAGGATTGGCAGGATTGAATTCACCCCTCCACTTT.

This clonotype occurred many times. One end of the junction is discordant with germline, which a read error may explain. This sequence joins TRBV11-3 and TRBJ2-7, with D uncertain. The CDR3 length is 13 residues. Germline values: CDR1 SGHNT, CDR2 YENEEA. CDR3 in amino acids: CASSLSNSHEQYF. In nucleotides, the CDR3 is TGTGCCAGCAGCTTATCTAACTCCCACGAGCAGTACTTC.

This clonotype was detected many times. The chain uses TRBV6-2 or TRBV6-3 and TRBJ2-2; TRBD1 matches 7 bases. This CDR3 spans 16 amino acids. Germline V gene data show CDR1 as MNHEY and CDR2 as SVGEGT. The ends lost 5 bases at V and 4 bases at J; junction bases unmatched: 10. The DNA of the CDR3 is TGTGCCAGCAGTCACCTGTTAGACAGGGCCACCGGGGAGCTGTTTTTT. This codes for CASSHLLDRATGELFF.

This clonotype has a count of ten or more. This sequence joins TRBV18 and TRBJ2-1; D possibly matches TRBD1 or TRBD2 (5 bases each). Germline V gene data show CDR1 as KGHSH and CDR2 as LQKENI. The CDR3 totals 15 residues. Trimming took off 3 bases at V and 3 bases at J, with 12 bases between the two ends. This CDR3 is CASSPGRPNYNEQFF. The CDR3 DNA sequence: TGTGCCAGCTCACCGGGACGGCCAAACTACAATGAGCAGTTCTTC.

The V and J genes are TRBV7-2 and TRBJ2-3; D is ambiguous. The CDR3 runs to 13 residues. The ends were cut back, 1 base at V and 4 bases at J, with 6 bases in the middle. CDR1 and CDR2 (germline): SGHTA, FQGNSA. Written as DNA, the CDR3 is TGTGCCAGCAGCTTAGATTGGTCAGATACGCAGTATTTT. It codes for CASSLDWSDTQYF.

This clonotype was recorded a few times. The rearrangement links TRBV5-1 to TRBJ2-3, with a weak D call TRBD2 (5 bases). In germline, CDR1 is SGHRS, CDR2 YFSETQ. The CDR3 contains 16 residues. Trimming took 0 bases from V and 0 from J, leaving 11 bases between them. CDR3 bases: TGCGCCAGCAGCTTGGGTCCGGGAATAAGCACAGATACGCAGTATTTT. Protein sequence: CASSLGPGISTDTQYF.

The V gene is TRBV9, the J gene TRBJ2-3; the match to TRBD2 covers 7 bases. The CDR3 contains 15 residues. V lost 0 bases and J lost 2; bases outside the gene matches: 3. Germline values: CDR1 SGDLS, CDR2 YYNGEE. The CDR3 protein is CASSVGDYSTDTQYF. The CDR3 coding sequence is TGTGCCAGCAGCGTAGGGGACTACTCCACAGATACGCAGTATTTT. The full variable domain, with the rest looked up from reference TRBV9 and TRBJ2-3, is DSGVTQTPKHLITATGQRVTLRCSPRSGDLSVYWYQQSLDQGLQFLIQYYNGEERAKGNILERFSAQQFPDLHSELNLSSLELGDSALYFCASSVGDYSTDTQYFGPGTRLTVL.

This clonotype showed up many times. The rearrangement joins TRBV11-2 to TRBJ1-2; a weak D match, TRBD1 (6 bases). V was cut by 4 bases and J by 4 bases, with 10 bases left in between. Germline CDR1 reads SGHAT; CDR2 reads FQNNGV. This CDR3 has 13 amino acids. CDR3 sequence: CASSSRTAYGYTF. DNA of the CDR3: TGTGCCAGCAGCTCTAGGACAGCCTATGGCTACACCTTC.

This clonotype was seen repeatedly, ten times or more. The chain carries TRBV27 and TRBJ1-6; D unclear. In germline, CDR1 is MNHEY, CDR2 SMNVEV (reference sequence). The V gene lost 2 bases and the J gene lost 10 bases, with 15 bases spanning the gap. The CDR3 has 15 amino acids. This CDR3 is CASSLISGVESPLHF. The CDR3 DNA sequence: TGTGCCAGCAGTTTAATAAGCGGGGTTGAATCACCCCTCCACTTT.

This clonotype showed up just a few times. The chain combines TRBV12-3 or TRBV12-4 with TRBJ2-1; 12 positions match TRBD2. V was pared by 6 bases and J by 0 bases, with 9 bases of the junction left unmatched. The CDR3 is 18 residues long. The CDR3 spells CASRFRTSGVASYNEQFF. In DNA, the CDR3 is TGTGCCAGCAGATTTAGGACTAGCGGGGTGGCCTCCTACAATGAGCAGTTCTTC.

This chain joins TRBV7-9 and TRBJ2-1, with TRBD1 matching over 11 bases. From germline, CDR1 is SEHNR and CDR2 FQNEAQ (reference sequence). This CDR3 comprises 17 residues. The trim removed 2 bases at V and 3 bases at J, leaving 6 bases unmatched. The CDR3 sequence: CASSLFGQGADYNEQFF. As DNA, the CDR3 is TGTGCCAGCAGCTTATTCGGACAGGGGGCAGACTACAATGAGCAGTTCTTC.

This clonotype has more than one count but fewer than ten. The chain combines TRBV7-9 with TRBJ2-7, with D unresolved. This CDR3 comprises 16 residues. The germline V gene has CDR1 SEHNR and CDR2 FQNEAQ (reference sequence). The germline V and J ends were trimmed by 5 bases and 2 bases, with 19 bases remaining between them. CDR3 region: CASSTRTGSLPYEQYF. The CDR3 DNA sequence: TGTGCCAGCAGCACCCGGACCGGGTCTTTGCCCTACGAGCAGTACTTC.

This clonotype was observed a handful of times. The rearrangement uses TRBV3-1 and TRBJ2-3; the D is unclear. The V end lost 1 base, the J end lost 3 bases, and 11 bases lay between the germline ends. The CDR3 length is 15 residues. CDR1 is LGHDT, CDR2 YNNKEL, per germline (reference sequence). The CDR3 nucleotides read TGTGCCAGCAGCCAAGTAGTCCTCAAGACAGATACGCAGTATTTT. The encoded protein is CASSQVVLKTDTQYF.

The chain is built from TRBV25-1 and TRBJ2-3, with D tentatively TRBD2 (6 bases). The germline CDR1 and CDR2 sequences are MGHDK and SYGVNS. Trimming pared 6 bases from V and 3 bases from J, leaving 10 bases between. CDR3 size: 13 residues. CDR3 in amino acids: CASSARGTDTQYF. CDR3 coding DNA: TGTGCCAGCAGCGCCCGGGGGACAGATACGCAGTATTTT.

The chain combines TRBV29-1 with TRBJ2-2, with D uncertain. Trimming took off 6 bases at V and 1 base at J, with 6 bases between the two ends. CDR1 SQVTM and CDR2 ANQGSEA come from the germline V gene. The CDR3 is made up of 12 amino acids. The CDR3 bases are TGCAGCGTATGGGGGAACACCGGGGAGCTGTTTTTT. Its translation: CSVWGNTGELFF.

This clonotype was detected many times. The V gene is TRBV20-1, the J gene TRBJ1-5; D perhaps matches TRBD1 (6 bases). The V and J ends lost 3 bases and 6 bases respectively, with 18 bases between them. This CDR3 comprises 15 residues. Looked up from germline, CDR1 is DFQATT and CDR2 is SNEGSKA (reference sequence). CDR3 residues: CSARGRGIRSQPQHF. CDR3 bases: TGCAGTGCTAGGGGCAGGGGCATTAGGAGTCAGCCCCAGCATTTT.

Only a few counts were recorded for this clonotype. This chain links TRBV6-2 or TRBV6-3 with TRBJ2-5; no clear D gene. CDR3 length: 16 residues. V lost 0 bases, J lost 3 bases, and 14 bases lay in between. CDR1 and CDR2 from the germline V gene are MNHEY and SVGEGT. CDR3 bases: TGTGCCAGCAGTTACTCGACCCCGACAAACGAAGAGACCCAGTACTTC. It yields the protein CASSYSTPTNEETQYF.

V and J are TRBV19 and TRBJ2-6, with D possibly being TRBD1 (5 bases). Germline CDR1 reads LNHDA; CDR2 reads SQIVND (reference sequence). The CDR3 length is 17 residues. V was cut by 7 bases and J by 0 bases, with 16 bases left in between. CDR3 bases: TGTGCCAGTACCTCGACAGCCTTGACCTCTGGGGCCAACGTCCTGACTTTC. This gives the protein CASTSTALTSGANVLTF.

The J gene is TRBJ2-1, the V gene TRBV20-1, with 10 bases matching TRBD1. The CDR3 has 17 residues. The J segment lost 2 bases and the V segment lost 6 bases, leaving 13 bases of the junction unmatched. From germline, CDR1 is DFQATT and CDR2 SNEGSKA (reference sequence). In DNA form, the CDR3 reads TGCAGTGCCCAACCCAGCCCAGGACAGGGGGCCTACAATGAGCAGTTCTTC. It yields the protein CSAQPSPGQGAYNEQFF.

This clonotype was seen ten or more times. The rearrangement joins TRBV11-2 to TRBJ2-3; either TRBD1 or TRBD2 may supply D (5 bases each). V was shortened by 4 bases and J by 8 bases, with 25 bases between the two germline ends. Germline V lookup: CDR1 SGHAT, CDR2 FQNNGV. This CDR3 contains 17 residues. The CDR3 loop reads CASSSRSPRGGRGTQYF. Here the CDR3 DNA reads TGTGCCAGCAGCTCCAGATCCCCTAGAGGAGGTAGGGGTACGCAGTATTTT. Full variable domain (remainder filled in from reference TRBV11-2 and TRBJ2-3): EAGVAQSPRYKIIEKRQSVAFWCNPISGHATLYWYQQILGQGPKLLIQFQNNGVVDDSQLPKDRFSAERLKGVDSTLKIQPAKLEDSAVYLCASSSRSPRGGRGTQYFGPGTRLTVL.

The J gene is TRBJ2-1, the V gene TRBV7-9, with 7 bases that match TRBD2. The germline V gene has CDR1 SEHNR and CDR2 FQNEAQ (reference sequence). The trim removed 5 bases at V and 10 bases at J, leaving 11 bases unmatched. This CDR3 is 14 amino acids long. CDR3 amino acids: CASSPDGRVGEQFF. DNA of the CDR3: TGTGCCAGCAGCCCGGATGGGAGGGTAGGGGAGCAGTTCTTC.

This clonotype came up a few times. Here the CDR3 DNA reads TGTGCCAGCAGTGAATCACTCAGCACAGATACGCAGTATTTT. Its translation: CASSESLSTDTQYF. The rearrangement uses TRBV6-1 and TRBJ2-3, with no clear D. Trimming left V 2 bases short and J 0 bases short, with 6 bases between. Germline V gene data show CDR1 as MNHNS and CDR2 as SASEGT. The CDR3 loop spans 14 amino acids.

This clonotype was recorded many times. The chain combines TRBV3-1 with TRBJ2-1, with a weak D call TRBD2 (5 bases). CDR1 is LGHDT and CDR2 is YNNKEL in the germline V gene (reference sequence). The CDR3 is 15 residues long. V was shortened by 0 bases and J by 5 bases, with 11 bases between the two germline ends. In DNA form, the CDR3 reads TGTGCCAGCAGCCAAGATTTGGGGAGCCACAATGAGCAGTTCTTC. Its translation: CASSQDLGSHNEQFF.

This clonotype was seen a handful of times. The V call is TRBV12-3 or TRBV12-4, the J call TRBJ1-2; TRBD1 matches 9 bases. Trimming removed 6 bases from V and 3 bases from J; junction bases left unmatched: 5. This CDR3 spans 14 amino acids. Here the CDR3 DNA reads TGTGCCAGCAGAGAACAGGGGGCGGACTATGGCTACACCTTC. Its protein is CASREQGADYGYTF.

This clonotype was seen ten or more times. This rearrangement joins TRBV18 to TRBJ2-1; 14 positions match TRBD2. V gave up 2 bases and J gave up 2 bases; unmatched junction bases: 8. CDR1 KGHSH and CDR2 LQKENI come from the germline V gene. This CDR3 has 19 residues. CDR3 DNA: TGTGCCAGCTCACCAATAGGGACTAGCGGGGGTAGGGCCTACAATGAGCAGTTCTTC. Translating gives CASSPIGTSGGRAYNEQFF.

This clonotype was found many times. The rearrangement joins TRBV4-1 to TRBJ1-4; perhaps TRBD1 as D (6 bases). This CDR3 region has 15 residues. Trimming stripped 0 bases from V and 8 bases from J, with 13 bases between. CDR1 and CDR2 (germline): MGHRA, YSYEKL. CDR3 sequence (DNA): TGCGCCAGCAGCCAAGATCAGGGGAGGGGGGAAAAACTGTTTTTT. Residues: CASSQDQGRGEKLFF.